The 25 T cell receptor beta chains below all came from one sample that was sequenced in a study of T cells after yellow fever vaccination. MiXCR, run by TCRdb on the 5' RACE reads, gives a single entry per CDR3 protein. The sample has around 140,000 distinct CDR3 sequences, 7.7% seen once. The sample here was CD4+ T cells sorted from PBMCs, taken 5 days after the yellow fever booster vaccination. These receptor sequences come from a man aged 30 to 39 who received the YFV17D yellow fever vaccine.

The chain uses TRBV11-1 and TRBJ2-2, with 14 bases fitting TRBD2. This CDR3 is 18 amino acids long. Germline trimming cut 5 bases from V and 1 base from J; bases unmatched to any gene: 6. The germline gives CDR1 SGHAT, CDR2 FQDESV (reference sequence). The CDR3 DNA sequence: TGTGCCAGCAGCCAGGGACTAGCGGGAGTCATGAACACCGGGGAGCTGTTTTTT. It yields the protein CASSQGLAGVMNTGELFF. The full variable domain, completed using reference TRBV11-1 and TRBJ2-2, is EAEVAQSPRYKITEKSQAVAFWCDPISGHATLYWYRQILGQGPELLVQFQDESVVDDSQLPKDRFSAERLKGVDSTLKIQPAELGDSAMYLCASSQGLAGVMNTGELFFGEGSRLTVL.

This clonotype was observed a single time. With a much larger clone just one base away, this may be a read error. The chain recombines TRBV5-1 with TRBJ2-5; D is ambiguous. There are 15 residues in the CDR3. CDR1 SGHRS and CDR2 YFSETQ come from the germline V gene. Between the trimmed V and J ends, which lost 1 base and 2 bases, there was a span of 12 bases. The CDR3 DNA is TGCGCCAGCAGCTTGATGAACGGCATACAAGAGACCCAGTACTTC. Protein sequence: CASSLMNGIQETQYF. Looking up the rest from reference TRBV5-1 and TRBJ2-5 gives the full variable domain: KAGVTQTPRYLIKTRGQQVTLSCSPISGHRSVSWYQQTPGQGLQFLFEYFSETQRNKGNFPGRFSGRQFSNSRSEMNVSTLELGDSALYLCASSLMNGIQETQYFGPGTRLLVL.

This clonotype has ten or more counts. CDR3 DNA sequence: TGTGCCAGCAGTCCCGGGACTAGCGGTTCGGATACGCAGTATTTT. Its translation: CASSPGTSGSDTQYF. The V gene is TRBV12-3 or TRBV12-4, the J gene TRBJ2-3; 11 nucleotides align to TRBD2. Trimming cost V 5 bases and J 6 bases; bases outside gene matches: 7. This CDR3 contains 15 residues.

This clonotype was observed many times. CDR3 sequence (DNA): TGCGCCAGCAGCGCTGACAGCTACAATGAGCAGTTCTTC. It translates to CASSADSYNEQFF. This chain joins TRBV5-1 and TRBJ2-1; D perhaps matches TRBD1 (5 bases). Between the trimmed V and J ends, which lost 4 bases and 3 bases, there was a span of 8 bases. The CDR3 has 13 amino acids. Germline CDR1 reads SGHRS; CDR2 reads YFSETQ.

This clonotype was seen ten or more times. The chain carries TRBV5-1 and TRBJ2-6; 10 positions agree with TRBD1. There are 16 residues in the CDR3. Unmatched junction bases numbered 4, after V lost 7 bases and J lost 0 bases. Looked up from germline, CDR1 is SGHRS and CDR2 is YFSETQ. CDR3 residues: CASGTGAGSGANVLTF. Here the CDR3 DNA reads TGCGCCAGCGGGACAGGGGCGGGCTCTGGGGCCAACGTCCTGACTTTC.

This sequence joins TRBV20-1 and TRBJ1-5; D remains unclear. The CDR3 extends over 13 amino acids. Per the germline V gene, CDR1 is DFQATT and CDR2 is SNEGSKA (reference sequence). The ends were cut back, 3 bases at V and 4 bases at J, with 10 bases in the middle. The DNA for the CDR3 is TGCAGTGCTAGTTCGTCCCTAAATCAGCCCCAGCATTTT. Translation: CSASSSLNQPQHF.

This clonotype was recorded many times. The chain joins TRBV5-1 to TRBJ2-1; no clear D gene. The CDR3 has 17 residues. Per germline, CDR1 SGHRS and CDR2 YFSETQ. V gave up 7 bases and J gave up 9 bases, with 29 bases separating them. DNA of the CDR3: TGCGCCAGCGCTAAGGTCGGATCGTCGACGATCGGCGTTGAGCAGTTCTTC. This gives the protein CASAKVGSSTIGVEQFF.

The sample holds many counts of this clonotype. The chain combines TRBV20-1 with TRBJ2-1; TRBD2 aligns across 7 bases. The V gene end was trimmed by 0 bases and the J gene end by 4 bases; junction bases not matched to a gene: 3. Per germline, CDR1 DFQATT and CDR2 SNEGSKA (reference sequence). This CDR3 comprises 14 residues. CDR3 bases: TGCAGTGCTAGAGAGGGGCGGGGGTACAATGAGCAGTTCTTC. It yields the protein CSAREGRGYNEQFF.

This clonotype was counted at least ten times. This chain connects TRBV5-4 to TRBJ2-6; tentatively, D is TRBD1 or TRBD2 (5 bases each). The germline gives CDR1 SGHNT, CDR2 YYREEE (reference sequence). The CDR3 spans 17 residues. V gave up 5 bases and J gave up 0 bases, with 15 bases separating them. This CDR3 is CASSFGGRSSGANVLTF. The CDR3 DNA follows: TGTGCCAGCAGTTTTGGGGGTCGGAGCTCTGGGGCCAACGTCCTGACTTTC.

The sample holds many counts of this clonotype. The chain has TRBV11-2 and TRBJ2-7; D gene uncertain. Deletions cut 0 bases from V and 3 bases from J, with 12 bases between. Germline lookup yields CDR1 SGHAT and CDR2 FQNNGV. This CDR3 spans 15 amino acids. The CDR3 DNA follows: TGTGCCAGCAGCTTAGAGGCAATGACGGTCTACGAGCAGTACTTC. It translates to CASSLEAMTVYEQYF.

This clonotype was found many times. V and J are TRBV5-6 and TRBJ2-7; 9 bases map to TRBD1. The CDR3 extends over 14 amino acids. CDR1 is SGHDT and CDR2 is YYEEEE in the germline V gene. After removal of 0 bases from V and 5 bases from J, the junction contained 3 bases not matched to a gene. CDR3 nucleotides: TGTGCCAGCAGCTTGGCAGGGACAGGGAACGAGCAGTACTTC. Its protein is CASSLAGTGNEQYF.

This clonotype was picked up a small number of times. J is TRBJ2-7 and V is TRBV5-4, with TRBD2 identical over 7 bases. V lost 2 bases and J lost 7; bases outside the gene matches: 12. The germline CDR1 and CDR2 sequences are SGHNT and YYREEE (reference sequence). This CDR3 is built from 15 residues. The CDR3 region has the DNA TGTGCCAGCAGCTTCGGCGGGAGAGGGGTCGGGGAGCAGTACTTC. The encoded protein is CASSFGGRGVGEQYF.

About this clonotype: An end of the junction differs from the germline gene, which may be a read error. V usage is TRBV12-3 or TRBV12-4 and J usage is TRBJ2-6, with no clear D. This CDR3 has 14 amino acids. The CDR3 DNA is TGTGCCGGCAGTTTAAGTTCTGGGGCCAACGTCCTGACTTTC. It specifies CAGSLSSGANVLTF.

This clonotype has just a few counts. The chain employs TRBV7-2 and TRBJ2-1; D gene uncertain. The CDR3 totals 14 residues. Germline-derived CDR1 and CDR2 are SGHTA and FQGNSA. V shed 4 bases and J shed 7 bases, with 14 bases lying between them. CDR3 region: CASSYDFGRNEQFF. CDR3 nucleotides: TGTGCCAGCAGCTACGACTTCGGTAGGAATGAGCAGTTCTTC.

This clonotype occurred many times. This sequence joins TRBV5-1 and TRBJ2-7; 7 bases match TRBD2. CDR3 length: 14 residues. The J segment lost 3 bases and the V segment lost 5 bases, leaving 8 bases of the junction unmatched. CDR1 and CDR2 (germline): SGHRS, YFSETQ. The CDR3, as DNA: TGCGCCAGCAGAATCAGCGGGGACGTCTACGAGCAGTACTTC. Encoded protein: CASRISGDVYEQYF.

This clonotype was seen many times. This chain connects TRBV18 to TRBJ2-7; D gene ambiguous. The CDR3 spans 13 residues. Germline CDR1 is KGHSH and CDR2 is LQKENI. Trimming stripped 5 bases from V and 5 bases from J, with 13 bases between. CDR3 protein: CASSTSGFNEQYF. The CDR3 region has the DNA TGTGCCAGCTCAACGTCAGGTTTCAACGAGCAGTACTTC.

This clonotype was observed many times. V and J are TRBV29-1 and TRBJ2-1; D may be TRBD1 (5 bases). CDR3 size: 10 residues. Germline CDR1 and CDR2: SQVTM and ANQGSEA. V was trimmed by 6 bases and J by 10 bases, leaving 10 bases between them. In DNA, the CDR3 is TGCAGCGTAGTTAAGGGGGAGCAGTTCTTC. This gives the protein CSVVKGEQFF.

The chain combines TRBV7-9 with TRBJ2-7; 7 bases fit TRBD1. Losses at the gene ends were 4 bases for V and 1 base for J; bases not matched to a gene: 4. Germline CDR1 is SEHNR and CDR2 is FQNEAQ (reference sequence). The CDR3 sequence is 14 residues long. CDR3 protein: CASSYRDRSYEQYF. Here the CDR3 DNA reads TGTGCCAGCAGCTACCGGGACAGATCCTACGAGCAGTACTTC.

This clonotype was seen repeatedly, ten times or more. CDR3 nucleotides: TGTGCCAGCAGCTTACTAACAACAATAGCTAACTATGGCTACACCTTC. Translating it yields CASSLLTTIANYGYTF. J is TRBJ1-2 and V is TRBV7-8; unclear D gene. This CDR3 spans 16 amino acids. The germline V gene encodes CDR1 SGHVS and CDR2 FQNEAQ. The V and J ends lost 2 bases and 0 bases respectively, with 13 bases between them.

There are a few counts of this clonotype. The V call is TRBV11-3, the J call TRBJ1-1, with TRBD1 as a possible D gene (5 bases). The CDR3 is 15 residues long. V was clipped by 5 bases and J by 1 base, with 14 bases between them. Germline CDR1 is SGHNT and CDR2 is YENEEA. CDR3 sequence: CASSPGDAKNTEAFF. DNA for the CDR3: TGTGCCAGCAGCCCCGGGGACGCGAAGAACACTGAAGCTTTCTTT. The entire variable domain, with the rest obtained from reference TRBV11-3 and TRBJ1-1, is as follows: EAGVVQSPRYKIIEKKQPVAFWCNPISGHNTLYWYLQNLGQGPELLIRYENEEAVDDSQLPKDRFSAERLKGVDSTLKIQPAELGDSAVYLCASSPGDAKNTEAFFGQGTRLTVV.

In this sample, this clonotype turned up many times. Here the CDR3 reads CASSLDGTDTQYF. DNA for the CDR3: TGCGCCAGCAGCTTGGATGGCACAGATACGCAGTATTTT. This rearrangement joins TRBV5-1 to TRBJ2-3; D remains ambiguous. Germline CDR1 and CDR2: SGHRS and YFSETQ. The CDR3 extends over 13 amino acids. The V end lost 0 bases, the J end lost 1 base, and 3 bases lay between the germline ends.

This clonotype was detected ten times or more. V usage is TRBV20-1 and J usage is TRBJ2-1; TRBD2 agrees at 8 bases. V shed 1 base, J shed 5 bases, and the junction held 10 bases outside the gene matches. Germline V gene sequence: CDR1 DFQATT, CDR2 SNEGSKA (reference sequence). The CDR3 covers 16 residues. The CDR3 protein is CSARVKVAGQHNEQFF. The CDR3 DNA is TGCAGTGCTAGAGTCAAGGTAGCGGGACAACACAATGAGCAGTTCTTC.

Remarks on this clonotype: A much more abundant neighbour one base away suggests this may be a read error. CDR3 sequence (DNA): TGTGCCAGCAGCTCATCAAGAGGTGCAGCTTTCTTT. Its protein is CASSSSRGAAFF. This rearrangement joins TRBV7-3 to TRBJ1-1; no firm D call. This CDR3 is 12 amino acids long. Germline CDR1 SGHTA, CDR2 FQGTGA. V lost 4 bases and J lost 10, with 13 bases in between.

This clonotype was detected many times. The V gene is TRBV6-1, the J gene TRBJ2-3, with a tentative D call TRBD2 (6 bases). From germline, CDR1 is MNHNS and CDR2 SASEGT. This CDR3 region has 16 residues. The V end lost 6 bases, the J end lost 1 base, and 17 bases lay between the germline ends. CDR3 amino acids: CASSPPTRVGTDTQYF. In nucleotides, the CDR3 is TGTGCCAGCAGCCCCCCGACTAGAGTCGGCACAGATACGCAGTATTTT.

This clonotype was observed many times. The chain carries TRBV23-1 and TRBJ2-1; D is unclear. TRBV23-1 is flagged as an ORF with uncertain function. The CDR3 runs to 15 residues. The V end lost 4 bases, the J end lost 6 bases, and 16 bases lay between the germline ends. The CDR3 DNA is TGCGCCAGCAGTCGGCCAAGGCCCAAACCCAATGAGCAGTTCTTC. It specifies CASSRPRPKPNEQFF.